This TCR beta chain derives from a study of shared clonotypes between healthy human individuals. The overall study: A couple of women and three men aged 18 to 49 served as donors.

The protocol was immunoSEQ multiplex PCR, while the TCRdb copy is restricted to in-frame clones and leaves out a portion. The table has about 2 million clones, about 95% seen once. V lost 0 bases and J 1 base, leaving 12 bases between the germline ends. CDR3 size: 16 residues. The germline CDR1 and CDR2 sequences are MGHRA and YSYEKL. The genes are TRBV4-1 and TRBJ2-5; weak D call: TRBD1 (5 bases). The sequenced sample consisted of naive CD4+ T cells sorted from blood. The sample's subset: CD45RA+ positively selected. This clonotype originated in a man between 18 and 29 years old in good health. CDR3 residues: CASSQDQGRSQETQYF. The CDR3 DNA follows: TGCGCCAGCAGCCAAGATCAGGGCAGATCCCAAGAGACCCAGTACTTC.